Shown below are 19 T cell receptor beta chains from a single sample sequenced in a study of T cell responses to AZD1222 COVID-19 vaccine. TCRdb keeps only in-frame clones here, not all; method: immunoSEQ multiplex PCR. The sample holds approximately 74,000 clones, 87% seen once. The sample was peripheral blood, taken 28 days after the second AZD1222 dose. Receptor source: an adult who received the AZD1222 COVID-19 vaccine.

This clone was observed a few times. This sequence joins TRBV29-1 and TRBJ2-5, with a possible D match to TRBD1 (5 bases). CDR3 size: 16 residues. The V gene lost 6 bases and the J gene lost 0 bases, with 20 bases spanning the gap. Germline V gene lookup returns CDR1 SQVTM and CDR2 ANQGSEA. The CDR3 reads CSVSTTDPPHQETQYF. DNA of the CDR3: TGCAGCGTCAGCACGACAGACCCGCCTCACCAAGAGACCCAGTACTTC. Filled out from reference TRBV29-1 and TRBJ2-5, the complete variable domain reads SAVISQKPSRDICQRGTSLTIQCQVDSQVTMMFWYRQQPGQSLTLIATANQGSEATYESGFVIDKFPISRPNLTFSTLTVSNMSPEDSSIYLCSVSTTDPPHQETQYFGPGTRLLVL.

The chain is built from TRBV7-2 and TRBJ2-7, with 12 positions matching TRBD2. J was trimmed by 0 bases and V by 6 bases; bases with no gene match: 3. Per germline, CDR1 SGHTA and CDR2 FQGNSA. The CDR3 is 15 amino acids. Here the CDR3 reads CASRRTSGNSYEQYF. The CDR3 DNA sequence: TGTGCCAGCAGGAGGACTAGCGGGAACTCCTACGAGCAGTACTTC.

The chain couples TRBV7-2 to TRBJ1-4; TRBD1 might be the D (5 bases). CDR1 is SGHTA and CDR2 is FQGNSA in the germline V gene. CDR3 length: 18 amino acids. V lost 2 bases and J 7 bases, leaving 23 bases between the germline ends. CDR3 protein: CASSLSPPRGARGEKLFF. Here the CDR3 DNA reads TGTGCCAGCAGCTTAAGCCCTCCAAGGGGCGCGCGTGGTGAAAAACTGTTTTTT.

This chain connects TRBV5-6 to TRBJ2-1; TRBD2 agrees at 12 bases. This CDR3 spans 17 amino acids. Trimming at V came to 5 bases and at J to 1 base, leaving 7 bases not matched to a gene. CDR1 is SGHDT, CDR2 YYEEEE, per germline. The CDR3 bases are TGTGCCAGCAGTTGGACTAGCGGGACTTTTTCCTACAATGAGCAGTTCTTC. Its protein product is CASSWTSGTFSYNEQFF.

This clone was detected only a few times. The chain joins TRBV7-2 to TRBJ1-3; D is possibly TRBD1 (5 bases). This CDR3 is built from 16 residues. Per the germline V gene, CDR1 is SGHTA and CDR2 is FQGNSA. Trimming took 1 base from V and 1 from J, leaving 11 bases between them. CDR3 DNA sequence: TGTGCCAGCAGCTTAGATCGCCGGGGGTCTGGAAACACCATATATTTT. This gives the protein CASSLDRRGSGNTIYF.

The V gene is TRBV2, the J gene TRBJ1-3; D might be TRBD1 (6 bases). The CDR3 sequence is 14 residues long. CDR1 is SNHLY and CDR2 is FYNNEI in the germline V gene. V shed 5 bases and J shed 1 base, with 9 bases lying between them. CDR3 loop: CASSQQGSGNTIYF. The DNA of the CDR3 is TGTGCCAGCAGTCAACAGGGATCTGGAAACACCATATATTTT.

The chain joins TRBV6-2 or TRBV6-3 to TRBJ1-2; D unclear. Trimming took 6 bases from V and 4 from J, leaving 6 bases between them. Germline CDR1 MNHEY, CDR2 SVGEGT. The CDR3 loop spans 11 amino acids. The CDR3 is CASSPFYGYTF. The CDR3 DNA reads as TGTGCCAGCAGCCCCTTCTATGGCTACACCTTC.

The chain combines TRBV30 with TRBJ1-5; D is undetermined. Germline-derived CDR1 and CDR2 are GTSNPN and SVGIG (reference sequence). The CDR3 extends over 12 amino acids. V was trimmed by 1 base and J by 3 bases, leaving 4 bases between them. CDR3 in amino acids: CAWSDSNQPQHF. The CDR3 DNA follows: TGTGCCTGGAGTGATTCCAATCAGCCCCAGCATTTT.

This rearrangement joins TRBV7-8 to TRBJ2-1, with 8 bases lining up with TRBD2. CDR3 length: 16 residues. Germline V lookup: CDR1 SGHVS, CDR2 FQNEAQ. The V gene end was trimmed by 6 bases and the J gene end by 2 bases; junction bases not matched to a gene: 9. This CDR3 reads CASRPNSGAPYNEQFF. The CDR3 DNA is TGTGCCAGCAGACCGAATAGCGGGGCCCCCTACAATGAGCAGTTCTTC.

The chain has TRBV7-3 and TRBJ2-3; TRBD2 agrees at 9 bases. V shed 2 bases and J 5 bases; nucleotides not matched to a gene: 5. Germline CDR1 and CDR2: SGHTA and FQGTGA. CDR3 length: 15 residues. The CDR3 coding sequence is TGTGCCAGCAGCTTATTAGCGGGAGAGGTAGATACGCAGTATTTT. Protein sequence: CASSLLAGEVDTQYF.

This chain links TRBV3-1 (or the pseudogene TRBV3-2) with TRBJ2-4, with D hard to call. The germline V gene has CDR1 LGHDT and CDR2 YNNKEL (reference sequence). Trimming stripped 2 bases from V and 5 bases from J, with 4 bases between. The length of the CDR3 is 12 residues. CDR3 in DNA: TGTGCCAGCAGCCAACTGGAAAACATTCAGTACTTC. As protein: CASSQLENIQYF.

The chain is built from TRBV6-6 and TRBJ1-2, with D maybe TRBD1 (6 bases). The CDR3 spans 13 residues. Per the germline V gene, CDR1 is MNHNY and CDR2 is SVGAGI (reference sequence). Between the trimmed V and J ends, which lost 7 bases and 6 bases, there was a span of 15 bases. The CDR3 protein is CASKEGGEDGYTF. The CDR3 region has the DNA TGTGCCAGCAAGGAGGGGGGCGAGGATGGCTACACCTTC.

This chain uses TRBV5-1 with TRBJ2-2, with a possible D match to TRBD1 (6 bases). The CDR3 spans 16 residues. The V gene lost 4 bases and the J gene lost 5 bases, with 18 bases spanning the gap. CDR1 SGHRS and CDR2 YFSETQ come from the germline V gene. The CDR3 bases are TGCGCCAGCAGCCTGGACAGCACATCTCGGACCGGGGAGCTGTTTTTT. Translating gives CASSLDSTSRTGELFF.

This clone appeared a single time. The chain combines TRBV13 with TRBJ2-7; D is unresolved. CDR1 and CDR2 (germline): PRHDT, FYEKMQ (reference sequence). V gave up 5 bases and J gave up 6 bases, with 17 bases separating them. CDR3 length: 14 residues. The CDR3 protein is CASSPSPGQAEQYF. The DNA for the CDR3 is TGTGCCAGCAGCCCATCCCCTGGGCAGGCCGAGCAGTACTTC.

The V and J genes are TRBV30 and TRBJ1-6, with D possibly matching TRBD1 (5 bases). Deletions cut 4 bases from V and 7 bases from J, with 11 bases between. The CDR3 spans 13 residues. Germline V lookup: CDR1 GTSNPN, CDR2 SVGIG (reference sequence). CDR3 nucleotide sequence: TGTGCCTGGAACCCAGGGCTAAATTCACCCCTCCACTTT. Amino acids: CAWNPGLNSPLHF.

This chain uses TRBV12-5 with TRBJ2-7; no reliable D call. Germline values: CDR1 LGHNT, CDR2 FRNRAP. This CDR3 spans 12 amino acids. V dropped 6 bases and J dropped 0 bases, with 6 bases sitting between them. The CDR3 loop is CASGRSSYEQYF. The CDR3 DNA reads as TGTGCTAGTGGCCGAAGCTCCTACGAGCAGTACTTC.

The rearrangement uses TRBV7-2 and TRBJ1-1, with a tentative D call TRBD1 (6 bases). CDR3 size: 14 residues. The V end lost 0 bases, the J end lost 8 bases, and 13 bases lay between the germline ends. Germline V gives CDR1 SGHTA, CDR2 FQGNSA. CDR3 nucleotide sequence: TGTGCCAGCAGCTTAGCGTTCACAGGGAGGGAAGCTTTCTTT. As protein: CASSLAFTGREAFF.

V gene TRBV7-2 combines with J gene TRBJ1-5; a weak D match, TRBD1 (6 bases). Germline CDR1 and CDR2: SGHTA and FQGNSA. V was pared by 8 bases and J by 5 bases, with 13 bases between. CDR3 length: 13 amino acids. The CDR3 sequence: CASAIGGDQPQHF. CDR3 coding DNA: TGTGCCAGCGCGATAGGGGGAGATCAGCCCCAGCATTTT.

V is TRBV9 and J is TRBJ1-5; D perhaps matches TRBD1 (5 bases). Germline-derived CDR1 and CDR2 are SGDLS and YYNGEE. The V end was cut by 3 bases, the J end by 7 bases, with 17 bases between. This CDR3 comprises 15 residues. The CDR3 reads CASSASRGSEQPQHF. CDR3 DNA: TGTGCCAGCAGCGCCTCCCGGGGGTCAGAACAGCCCCAGCATTTT.